This T cell receptor (beta chain) was recorded in a study of blood T cell repertoires in COVID-19. Study in general: COVID-19 samples from acute and convalescent phases originated in the United States, Italy and Spain.

Authors' data handling: By means of reference gene primer amplification, nucleated cell counts were estimated. Sequencing was performed with immunoSEQ multiplex PCR; in TCRdb, only in-frame clones are kept and a portion is missing. Clonal size and the V and J genes are those of that table, whereas D and trimming came from the DNA. In the table there are more than 200,000 clones, 80% of which are singletons. Ages ranged from about 18 to 89 years, with residence in about 24 US areas. Participant-reported clinical history was the basis for cohort assignment. Per the germline V gene, CDR1 is MNHEY and CDR2 is SMNVEV (reference sequence). Trimming shortened V by 1 base and J by 2 bases, and 15 bases separated the two germline ends. The CDR3 contains 17 residues.

The TCR sequence derives from a man aged 25 to 45 with acute COVID-19. Source material: PBMCs or T cells enriched from blood (not recorded which). The chain couples TRBV27 to TRBJ1-5; D is perhaps TRBD1 (5 bases). This CDR3 is CASSLLGVAGRNQPQHF. In DNA form, the CDR3 reads TGTGCCAGCAGTTTATTGGGGGTAGCGGGTCGCAATCAGCCCCAGCATTTT.